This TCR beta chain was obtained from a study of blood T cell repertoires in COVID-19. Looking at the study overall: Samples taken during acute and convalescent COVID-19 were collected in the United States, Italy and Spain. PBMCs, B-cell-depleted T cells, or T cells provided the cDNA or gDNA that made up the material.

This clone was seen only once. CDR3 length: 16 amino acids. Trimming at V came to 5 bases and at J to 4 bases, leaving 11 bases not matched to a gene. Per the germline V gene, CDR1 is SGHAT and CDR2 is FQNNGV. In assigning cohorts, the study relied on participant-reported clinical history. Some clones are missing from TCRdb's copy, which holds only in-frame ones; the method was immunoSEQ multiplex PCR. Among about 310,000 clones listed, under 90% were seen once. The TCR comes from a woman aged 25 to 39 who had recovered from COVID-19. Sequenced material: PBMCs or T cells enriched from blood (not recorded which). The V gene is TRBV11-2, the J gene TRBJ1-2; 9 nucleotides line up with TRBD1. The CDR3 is CASSHNRGRLSYGYTF. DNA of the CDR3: TGTGCCAGCAGCCATAACAGGGGGCGATTATCCTATGGCTACACCTTC.